What follows are 20 T cell receptor beta chains derived from one specimen sequenced in a study of regulatory T cells in long-lasting Graves disease. Time point indicated: newly diagnosed GD, antithyroid drugs for less than 3 months. Isolated PBMC RNA provided the starting material for the TCR library. Relying on iRepertoire HTBI primers and Arm-PCR of CDR3 regions, the team built TCR beta libraries. TCRdb re-called the multiplex PCR reads with MiXCR, one entry per CDR3 protein. This table holds approximately 350,000 distinct CDR3 sequences, 16% found once. The same sample was also studied in work on T cells in Graves' hyperthyroidism and ophthalmopathy.

The sequencing here drew on peripheral blood mononuclear cells (PBMCs), taken at new diagnosis, from a patient treated with antithyroid drugs. The receptors come from a man aged 35 to 55 with Graves disease.

The chain couples TRBV28 to TRBJ2-1; 9 bases align to TRBD1. The V gene end was trimmed by 6 bases and the J gene end by 4 bases; junction bases not matched to a gene: 4. Germline values: CDR1 MDHEN, CDR2 SYDVKM. The CDR3 runs 14 residues. The chain's CDR3 is CASRRDREYNEQFF. For the CDR3, the DNA is TGTGCCAGCAGGCGGGACAGGGAATACAATGAGCAGTTCTTC.

A few counts support this clonotype. This may arise from a read error, as a much more abundant clone is one base away. The rearrangement links TRBV30 to TRBJ2-1; 12 bases match TRBD2. J was trimmed by 7 bases and V by 2 bases; bases with no gene match: 12. The CDR3 is 17 amino acids. Germline V gene sequence: CDR1 GTSNPN, CDR2 SVGIG (reference sequence). The CDR3 sequence is CAWSTLAGGVSENEQFF. The DNA for the CDR3 is TGTGCCTGGAGTACACTAGCGGGGGGTGTTTCCGAGAATGAGCAGTTCTTC. The whole variable domain, remainder taken from reference TRBV30 and TRBJ2-1, is SQTIHQWPATLVQPVGSPLSLECTVEGTSNPNLYWYRQAAGRGLQLLFYSVGIGQISSEVPQNLSASRPQDRQFILSSKKLLLSDSGFYLCAWSTLAGGVSENEQFFGPGTRLTVL.

This rearrangement joins TRBV7-9 to TRBJ2-2; 13 positions match TRBD2. Unmatched junction bases numbered 7, after V lost 6 bases and J lost 6 bases. Germline CDR1 reads SEHNR; CDR2 reads FQNEAQ (reference sequence). CDR3 size: 16 residues. As DNA, the CDR3 is TGTGCCAGCAGATCTCCGGGGACTAGCGGGGCCGGGGAGCTGTTTTTT. Amino acids: CASRSPGTSGAGELFF.

This clonotype was counted a few times. The chain couples TRBV12-5 to TRBJ1-5, with 10 bases lining up with TRBD1. The V gene end was trimmed by 7 bases and the J gene end by 0 bases; junction bases not matched to a gene: 6. The CDR3 has 16 amino acids. The germline V gene encodes CDR1 LGHNT and CDR2 FRNRAP. The CDR3 nucleotides are TGTGCTAGTGTCCCGGGACAGGGGTTTAGCAATCAGCCCCAGCATTTT. Amino acid sequence: CASVPGQGFSNQPQHF.

The table lists this clonotype with many counts. The chain combines TRBV20-1 with TRBJ1-5; D ambiguous. The CDR3 length is 13 residues. Per the germline V gene, CDR1 is DFQATT and CDR2 is SNEGSKA (reference sequence). The V end lost 3 bases, the J end lost 0 bases, and 6 bases lay between the germline ends. The CDR3 here is CSARTDSNQPQHF. CDR3 sequence (DNA): TGCAGTGCTAGGACTGATAGCAATCAGCCCCAGCATTTT.

V and J are TRBV6-1 and TRBJ1-4; D gene ambiguous. The germline V gene has CDR1 MNHNS and CDR2 SASEGT. The CDR3 is made up of 15 amino acids. V lost 6 bases and J 7 bases, leaving 18 bases between the germline ends. CDR3 amino acids: CASRTVGAVSEKLFF. DNA of the CDR3: TGTGCCAGCAGGACGGTCGGAGCGGTTTCTGAAAAACTGTTTTTT.

This clonotype showed up many times. This chain connects TRBV28 to TRBJ2-7; 10 bases align to TRBD1. Trimming cost V 4 bases and J 5 bases; bases outside gene matches: 5. The CDR3 extends over 14 amino acids. Germline V gene data show CDR1 as MDHEN and CDR2 as SYDVKM. CDR3: CASSSSGTGDEQYF. The CDR3 DNA sequence: TGTGCCAGCAGTTCATCCGGGACAGGGGACGAGCAGTACTTC. The whole variable domain, remainder taken from reference TRBV28 and TRBJ2-7, is DVKVTQSSRYLVKRTGEKVFLECVQDMDHENMFWYRQDPGLGLRLIYFSYDVKMKEKGDIPEGYSVSREKKERFSLILESASTNQTSMYLCASSSSGTGDEQYFGPGTRLTVT.

This clonotype was seen only a few times. The chain employs TRBV28 and TRBJ1-1; D gene unclear. This CDR3 region has 12 residues. Deletions cut 2 bases from V and 6 bases from J, with 7 bases between. The V gene's germline CDR1 is MDHEN and CDR2 SYDVKM. The CDR3 DNA is TGTGCCAGCAGTTTAAGGGTCCCTGAAGCTTTCTTT. The encoded protein is CASSLRVPEAFF.

The sample holds a few counts of this clonotype. The chain carries TRBV12-3 or TRBV12-4 and TRBJ1-5; D gene unclear. The CDR3 runs 13 residues. The ends were cut back, 2 bases at V and 6 bases at J, with 8 bases in the middle. The DNA of the CDR3 is TGTGCCAGCAGTTTATTCGAAGGTCAGCCCCAGCATTTT. This translates into CASSLFEGQPQHF.

The table lists this clonotype with a few counts. J is TRBJ1-4 and V is TRBV4-3; 10 bases are a match to TRBD1. Germline values: CDR1 LGHNA, CDR2 YSLEER. This CDR3 is built from 17 residues. V dropped 1 base and J dropped 6; count of bases not matched to a gene: 8. Here the CDR3 DNA reads TGCGCCAGCAGCCAAGGTCCCGGGGGGACAGGGGATGAAAAACTGTTTTTT. It yields the protein CASSQGPGGTGDEKLFF.

As to this clonotype: A read error is the likely source, as a far larger clone sits one nucleotide away. The chain carries TRBV6-2 or TRBV6-3 and TRBJ2-7, with D tentatively TRBD1 or TRBD2 (6 bases each). CDR1 MNHEY and CDR2 SVGEGT come from the germline V gene. The CDR3 extends over 15 amino acids. CDR3 sequence (DNA): TGTGCCAACAGTTACGGGGGCCTGGGAGCCTACGAGCAGTACTTC. Amino acid sequence: CANSYGGLGAYEQYF.

The CDR3 DNA reads TGTGCCAGCAGCTTTAGTGGGCACAATTCACCCCTCCACTTT. This gives the protein CASSFSGHNSPLHF. The chain combines TRBV7-2 with TRBJ1-6; D is unclear. V lost 3 bases, J lost 7 bases, and 10 bases lay in between. Germline CDR1 is SGHTA and CDR2 is FQGNSA. CDR3 length: 14 residues. The full variable domain, its missing parts supplied by reference TRBV7-2 and TRBJ1-6, is GAGVSQSPSNKVTEKGKDVELRCDPISGHTALYWYRQSLGQGLEFLIYFQGNSAPDKSGLPSDRFSAERTGGSVSTLTIQRTQQEDSAVYLCASSFSGHNSPLHFGNGTRLTVT.

This clonotype was picked up many times. This chain joins TRBV24-1 and TRBJ1-1; no reliable D call. The V gene's germline CDR1 is KGHDR and CDR2 SFDVKD. V lost 3 bases, J lost 10 bases, and 17 bases lay in between. The CDR3 contains 14 residues. The CDR3 DNA reads as TGTGCCACCAGTGATAGAGGATCACCCGGGAGAGCTTTCTTT. It specifies CATSDRGSPGRAFF.

In its sample, this clonotype was seen many times. V is TRBV20-1 and J is TRBJ2-7; unclear D gene. The CDR3 is made up of 14 amino acids. The V and J ends lost 6 bases and 0 bases respectively, with 15 bases between them. Germline CDR1 DFQATT, CDR2 SNEGSKA (reference sequence). CDR3 amino acids: CSANRPSHSYEQYF. The CDR3, as DNA: TGCAGTGCGAACCGACCTTCTCACTCCTACGAGCAGTACTTC.

This clonotype was detected a few times. The gene calls are TRBV20-1 and TRBJ2-6; D uncertain. V was cut by 0 bases and J by 4 bases, with 10 bases left in between. The CDR3 is made up of 15 amino acids. CDR1 and CDR2 (germline): DFQATT, SNEGSKA (reference sequence). The CDR3 coding sequence is TGCAGTGCTAGAGATATGCTGGGAGGGGCCAACGTCCTGACTTTC. This gives the protein CSARDMLGGANVLTF.

This clonotype was counted many times. The chain carries TRBV11-3 and TRBJ2-7; 9 nucleotides line up with TRBD2. Germline assignment: CDR1 SGHNT and CDR2 YENEEA. Trimming removed 0 bases from V and 5 bases from J; junction bases left unmatched: 8. The CDR3 length is 16 residues. This chain's CDR3 is CASSLEGGGGGHEQYF. CDR3 nucleotide sequence: TGTGCCAGCAGCTTAGAAGGCGGCGGGGGGGGGCACGAGCAGTACTTC.

The rearrangement joins TRBV29-1 to TRBJ2-3; D not certain. CDR1 SQVTM and CDR2 ANQGSEA come from the germline V gene. Trimming removed 8 bases at V and 3 bases at J, with 12 bases between. The CDR3 length is 12 residues. The CDR3 here is CSSAELTDTQYF. DNA for the CDR3: TGCAGCTCTGCAGAGCTGACAGATACGCAGTATTTT.

The table lists this clonotype with a few counts. The V call is TRBV10-3, the J call TRBJ2-1, with TRBD2 matching over 9 bases. The V and J ends lost 2 bases and 5 bases, in that order; junction bases with no gene match: 7. Germline V gene sequence: CDR1 ENHRY, CDR2 SYGVKD. This CDR3 has 16 amino acids. The CDR3 DNA is TGTGCCATCAGTGAGGCGGGACTAGCTCCTGACAATGAGCAGTTCTTC. Protein: CAISEAGLAPDNEQFF.

This clonotype was seen repeatedly, ten times or more. The chain carries TRBV6-1 and TRBJ1-3, with a possible D match to TRBD1 (6 bases). Between the trimmed V and J ends, which lost 3 bases and 5 bases, there was a span of 11 bases. Germline V gene lookup returns CDR1 MNHNS and CDR2 SASEGT. This CDR3 region has 14 residues. The CDR3 sequence is CASSESTGRNTIYF. As DNA, the CDR3 is TGTGCCAGCAGTGAGTCCACAGGGAGAAACACCATATATTTT.

This clonotype occurred many times. This sequence joins TRBV2 and TRBJ2-3, with D perhaps assigned TRBD1 or TRBD2 (6 bases each). From germline, CDR1 is SNHLY and CDR2 FYNNEI. Trimming cost V 5 bases and J 2 bases, with 11 bases left between them. The CDR3 covers 14 residues. CDR3 region: CASSWGADTDTQYF. As DNA, the CDR3 is TGTGCCAGCAGTTGGGGGGCTGACACAGATACGCAGTATTTT.